The present T cell receptor (beta chain) was sequenced within a study of technical replicates of blood from a handful of donors. The protocol was immunoSEQ multiplex PCR, while the TCRdb copy is restricted to in-frame clones and leaves out a portion. The repertoire holds some 75,000 clones, with roughly 96% as singletons. Germline V gene sequence: CDR1 LNHNV, CDR2 YYDKDF (reference sequence). The trim removed 5 bases at V and 5 bases at J, leaving 10 bases unmatched. The CDR3 extends over 15 amino acids. Sequences were obtained from T cells isolated from PBMCs. The sequence came from a human donor in good health. The chain uses TRBV15 and TRBJ2-7, with 9 bases fitting TRBD1. The chain's CDR3 is CATSEFVQGANEQYF. The CDR3 nucleotides are TGTGCCACCAGCGAGTTTGTACAGGGGGCCAACGAGCAGTACTTC.